The 21 T cell receptor beta chains below come from one sample, sequenced in a study of tumor and adjacent non-tumor tissue in lung cancer. No cell sorting was done before RNA was extracted from the tissue. TCRbeta libraries were built with three rounds of nested PCR, modified from ARM-PCR. TCRdb passed the multiplex PCR reads through MiXCR, listing each CDR3 protein once. The sample yields 90,000 to 130,000 distinct CDR3 sequences, 84% seen once. Material: lung tumor tissue. The receptors stem from a man between 65 and 80 years old with non-small cell lung cancer.

Notes on this clonotype: The junction departs from germline at one end; a sequencing error may be responsible. The rearrangement joins TRBV5-5 to TRBJ2-2; 10 positions agree with TRBD2. The CDR3 contains 15 residues. Per germline, CDR1 SGHKS and CDR2 YYEKEE (reference sequence). The CDR3 DNA reads as TGTGGCAGCAGCCGGACTAGCGGTAGTACCGGGGAGCTGTTTTTT. Amino acids: CGSSRTSGSTGELFF.

Points on this clonotype: A read error may account for a junction end that differs from germline. The chain carries TRBV6-6 and TRBJ1-2; D not certain. The CDR3 is 14 amino acids. The germline CDR1 and CDR2 sequences are MNHNY and SVGAGI (reference sequence). This CDR3 is CPSIPPGASYGYTF. The CDR3 DNA is TGTCCCAGCATCCCCCCAGGCGCCTCCTATGGCTACACCTTC.

A note on this clonotype: The missing conserved phenylalanine or tryptophan at the end of this CDR3 makes a read error likely. The V gene is TRBV29-1, the J gene TRBJ1-4; D call uncertain. Looked up from germline, CDR1 is SQVTM and CDR2 is ANQGSEA. The CDR3 covers 11 residues. CDR3 sequence reads: CSVGYNGKLFL. The CDR3 DNA reads TGCAGCGTGGGCTATAATGGAAAACTGTTTCTT.

About this clonotype: One junction end disagrees with the germline gene, perhaps due to a read error. This chain uses TRBV20-1 with TRBJ2-7; the D gene is possibly TRBD1 (8 bases). From germline, CDR1 is DFQATT and CDR2 SNEGSKA (reference sequence). The CDR3 is 13 residues long. CDR3 loop: CSAHPGGGGQQYF. The CDR3 nucleotides are TGTAGTGCTCACCCAGGGGGCGGGGGCCAGCAGTACTTC.

This clonotype was counted once. The genes are TRBV6-5 and TRBJ2-7; D may be TRBD2 (5 bases). V lost 2 bases and J lost 3, with 11 bases in between. CDR3 length: 14 amino acids. Germline assignment: CDR1 MNHEY and CDR2 SVGAGI. The DNA for the CDR3 is TGTGCCAGCAGTTACGCTAGCTACAGCTACGAGCAGTACTTC. Protein: CASSYASYSYEQYF.

Remarks on this clonotype: This is likely a read error, given that the CDR3 carries no conserved phenylalanine or tryptophan at its end. The rearrangement joins TRBV5-4 to TRBJ2-2; D is possibly TRBD1 or TRBD2 (5 bases each). Per the germline V gene, CDR1 is SGHNT and CDR2 is YYREEE (reference sequence). Deletions cut 4 bases from V and 1 base from J, with 20 bases between. This CDR3 spans 18 amino acids. CDR3 amino acids: CASSPPGQGLMNTGELFL. DNA for the CDR3: TGTGCCAGCAGCCCGCCGGGGCAGGGTTTGATGAACACCGGGGAGCTGTTTTTA.

V is TRBV6-2 or TRBV6-3 and J is TRBJ2-1; D not certain. The CDR3 extends over 13 amino acids. V lost 0 bases and J 7 bases, leaving 7 bases between the germline ends. Per the germline V gene, CDR1 is MNHEY and CDR2 is SVGEGT. Here the CDR3 DNA reads TGTGCCAGCAGTTACTCGACGGAAAATGAGCAGTTCTTC. Its translation: CASSYSTENEQFF.

This chain links TRBV4-3 with TRBJ2-1, with 12 bases fitting TRBD2. Germline CDR1 reads LGHNA; CDR2 reads YSLEER. The CDR3 spans 15 residues. The CDR3 DNA reads TGCGCTAACAGCCCCCTTCTAGCGGGAGGGCAGGAGCAGTTCTTC. Encoded protein: CANSPLLAGGQEQFF.

The chain combines TRBV24-1 with TRBJ2-1, with D perhaps TRBD2 (5 bases). The germline V gene encodes CDR1 KGHDR and CDR2 SFDVKD. The V end was cut by 7 bases, the J end by 2 bases, with 17 bases between. The CDR3 has 16 residues. As DNA, the CDR3 is TGTGCCACCAGCCCACGTCCGGGAAAGACCTACAATGAGCAGTTCTTC. Its translation is CATSPRPGKTYNEQFF.

This chain links TRBV4-2 with TRBJ2-7, with D possibly being TRBD1 or TRBD2 (5 bases each). V lost 7 bases to trimming and J lost 6 bases, with 25 bases between them. This CDR3 region has 16 residues. Germline V CDR1 and CDR2: LGHNA, YNFKEQ. In DNA, the CDR3 is TGTGCCAGCAACCATAAGATGGGACCGAGAACTGGCGAGCAGTACTTC. This translates into CASNHKMGPRTGEQYF.

On this clonotype itself: A much bigger clone sits one base away, suggesting this may be a read error. J is TRBJ1-1 and V is TRBV28; weak D call: TRBD1 (6 bases). The germline V and J ends were trimmed by 7 bases and 5 bases, with 14 bases remaining between them. The germline CDR1 and CDR2 sequences are MDHEN and SYDVKM. The CDR3 loop spans 13 amino acids. The CDR3 is CASNPQGRTEAFF. The CDR3, as DNA: TGTGCCAGCAACCCACAGGGTAGGACTGAAGCTTTCTTT. The entire variable domain, with the rest obtained from reference TRBV28 and TRBJ1-1, is as follows: DVKVTQSSRYLVKRTGEKVFLECVQDMDHENMFWYRQDPGLGLRLIYFSYDVKMKEKGDIPEGYSVSREKKERFSLILESASTNQTSMYLCASNPQGRTEAFFGQGTRLTVV.

Of note for this clonotype: Without the conserved terminal phenylalanine or tryptophan, this CDR3 likely stems from a read error. The chain is built from TRBV11-3 and TRBJ1-1; 7 nucleotides match TRBD1. Per germline, CDR1 SGHNT and CDR2 YENEEA. The CDR3 is 16 amino acids. CDR3 residues: CASSLMTGWMNTEAFI. CDR3 coding DNA: TGCGCCAGCAGCTTAATGACAGGGTGGATGAACACTGAAGCTTTCATT.

This clonotype came up once. The junction departs from germline at one end; a sequencing error may be responsible. The chain uses TRBV6-5 and TRBJ2-7; 11 bases line up with TRBD1. This CDR3 region has 18 residues. Germline V CDR1 and CDR2: MNHEY, SVGAGI. For the CDR3, the DNA is TGTACCAGCAGTTACATGACTACAGGACAGGGGGCGATCTACGAGCAGTACTTC. This sequence encodes CTSSYMTTGQGAIYEQYF.

The J gene is TRBJ1-2, the V gene TRBV11-2; D is unresolved. The germline gives CDR1 SGHAT, CDR2 FQNNGV. The CDR3 consists of 16 residues. The CDR3 here is CVGSSPMIPESYGYTF. The CDR3 nucleotides are TGTGTCGGCAGCTCCCCTATGATCCCTGAATCGTATGGCTACACCTTC.

Points on this clonotype: A junction end diverges from the germline sequence, so it may reflect a read error. The V and J genes are TRBV11-1 and TRBJ1-2; D is unresolved. CDR1 and CDR2 from the germline V gene are SGHAT and FQDESV (reference sequence). The CDR3 consists of 12 residues. The CDR3 here is CASSLYRYDYTF. The CDR3 DNA reads as TGTGCCAGCAGCTTATACAGATACGACTACACCTTT.

A few counts support this clonotype. The genes are TRBV18 and TRBJ2-5, with 7 bases lining up with TRBD1. Germline lookup yields CDR1 KGHSH and CDR2 LQKENI. This CDR3 comprises 14 residues. V shed 4 bases and J 0 bases; nucleotides not matched to a gene: 2. The CDR3 reads CASSQDRDQETQYF. CDR3 nucleotides: TGTGCCAGCTCACAAGACAGGGACCAAGAGACCCAGTACTTC. The full variable domain, with the rest looked up from reference TRBV18 and TRBJ2-5, is NAGVMQNPRHLVRRRGQEARLRCSPMKGHSHVYWYRQLPEEGLKFMVYLQKENIIDESGMPKERFSAEFPKEGPSILRIQQVVRGDSAAYFCASSQDRDQETQYFGPGTRLLVL.

A word on this clonotype: The germline gene is not matched at one end of the junction; a read error may be the cause. This chain uses TRBV6-1 with TRBJ2-2, with D maybe TRBD2 (5 bases). Germline V gene data show CDR1 as MNHNS and CDR2 as SASEGT. This CDR3 spans 15 amino acids. The CDR3 loop is CASRAHEGSTGELFF. In nucleotides, the CDR3 is TGTGCCAGCAGAGCCCATGAGGGAAGCACCGGGGAACTGTTTTTT.

Concerning this clonotype: A read error may account for a junction end that differs from germline. The chain employs TRBV11-3 and TRBJ2-2; 9 nucleotides line up with TRBD2. This CDR3 contains 16 residues. Germline V CDR1 and CDR2: SGHNT, YENEEA. In nucleotides, the CDR3 is TGTGCTAGCAGCGGCCGGGCGGTAGCGGGGGCCGGGGAGCTGGTATTT. The encoded protein is CASSGRAVAGAGELVF.

Comments on this clonotype: One end of the junction is discordant with germline, which a read error may explain. The genes are TRBV6-2 or TRBV6-3 and TRBJ2-1, with D perhaps TRBD2 (5 bases). CDR3 length: 13 amino acids. Germline lookup yields CDR1 MNHEY and CDR2 SVGEGT. As DNA, the CDR3 is TGTGCCAGCGCTCGGGGATCCTGCAATGAGCAGTTCTTC. It encodes CASARGSCNEQFF.

In regard to this clonotype: The germline gene is not matched at one end of the junction; a read error may be the cause. This chain links TRBV7-8 with TRBJ2-3, with a possible D match to TRBD2 (6 bases). CDR1 SGHVS and CDR2 FQNEAQ come from the germline V gene. The CDR3 length is 17 residues. The CDR3 protein is CASSLWVGGISTNTHYF. The CDR3 DNA follows: TGTGCCAGCAGCTTATGGGTTGGGGGGATTAGCACAAATACGCACTATTTT.

Only one count was recorded for this clonotype. The conserved final phenylalanine or tryptophan is absent from the CDR3, which likely points to a read error. The DNA is left out, because the CDR3 cannot be placed on it with certainty; the CDR3 is given as TCRdb lists it. The chain is built from TRBV7-8 and TRBJ1-1. Looked up from germline, CDR1 is SGHVS and CDR2 is FQNEAQ. The CDR3 region is 13 residues in length, termini included. CDR3: CASSLAIGTEAVY.